The clone carrying this TCR beta chain was observed at least ten times. J gave up 3 bases and V 6 bases, and 10 bases lay outside the gene matches. CDR3 length equals 16 residues. Germline assignment: CDR1 SGHVS and CDR2 FQNEAQ. The data derive from a study of molecular identifiers for immune sequencing clone quantification. A CD8+CD4-CCR7+CD45RA+ gate was used to sort naive CD8 T cells. One entry per CDR3 protein, called by TCRdb with MiXCR from the PCR reads. The table has 100,000 or so distinct CDR3 sequences, under 40% seen once. The TCR originated in a human donor in good health. Some libraries in this study had Jurkat cell RNA spiked in. Source material: naive CD8+ T cells from blood, with Jurkat cell RNA spiked in. The subset is: FACS-sorted CD8+CD4-CCR7+CD45RA+ naive T cells. This rearrangement joins TRBV7-8 to TRBJ2-1, with TRBD2 matching over 8 bases. As DNA, the CDR3 is TGTGCCAGCAGATTATCCGGGAGGGCCGGCTACAATGAGCAGTTCTTC. Translating gives CASRLSGRAGYNEQFF. The variable domain in full, completed from reference TRBV7-8 and TRBJ2-1, reads GAGVSQSPRYKVAKRGQDVALRCDPISGHVSLFWYQQALGQGPEFLTYFQNEAQLDKSGLPSDRFFAERPEGSVSTLKIQRTQQEDSAVYLCASRLSGRAGYNEQFFGPGTRLTVL.